This TCR beta chain comes out of a study of blood T cell repertoires in COVID-19. Study at large: Collection of acute and convalescent COVID-19 samples took place in the United States, Italy and Spain.

Method: immunoSEQ multiplex PCR; TCRdb's copy keeps in-frame clones and lacks some. The table includes fewer than 250,000 clones, approximately 84% detected once. The germline V gene has CDR1 LGHNA and CDR2 YSLEER. The CDR3 extends over 18 amino acids. After removal of 0 bases from V and 2 bases from J, the junction contained 9 bases not matched to a gene. The sample consisted of peripheral blood. This chain links TRBV4-3 with TRBJ2-3; 9 nucleotides line up with TRBD1. The receptor's source is a woman aged 80 or over with acute or convalescent COVID-19. The CDR3: CASSQDLKQGAYTDTQYF. CDR3 DNA sequence: TGCGCCAGCAGCCAAGACCTCAAACAGGGGGCCTACACAGATACGCAGTATTTT.